These T cell receptor beta chains were read from a single sample in a study of shared clonotypes between healthy human individuals. TCRdb keeps only in-frame clones here, not all; method: immunoSEQ multiplex PCR. Of about 2.3 million clones in the sample, over 85% were seen once. The sample consisted of naive CD4+ T cells from PBMCs. These TCRs come from a man aged 18 to 29 in good health. Some clones in this sample may be carry-over from other donors' samples. CDR3s include the opening cysteine and the closing phenylalanine or tryptophan. Fields, in order: CDR3 DNA, CDR3 protein, clone size, J gene, V gene, D gene. D genes are given only for firm matches. Some rows mark clone size as missing; the rest say once, few, many or name a class of expanded clone.

TGTGCCAGTAGTAAATACAGGGGCGGCGGCTACACCTTC | CASSKYRGGGYTF | - | TRBJ1-2 | TRBV19 | TRBD1
TGTGCCAGCAGCGCCACCAAGGCCCAGGTCACTGAAGCTTTCTTT | CASSATKAQVTEAFF | - | TRBJ1-1 | TRBV7-9 | -
TGTGCCTGCGCCCTAAAGGGCGGAAACACCATATATTTT | CACALKGGNTIYF | - | TRBJ1-3 | TRBV30 | -
TGTGCCAGCATGGGCGATAGCACAGATACGCAGTATTTT | CASMGDSTDTQYF | - | TRBJ2-3 | TRBV6-6 | -
TGTGCCAGCTCTCCTCATGCCGGGGGGGGTGAAAAACTGTTTTTT | CASSPHAGGGEKLFF | - | TRBJ1-4 | TRBV28 | -
TGTGCCAGCTCACCGACGGGAACCGGCAATGAGCAGTTCTTC | CASSPTGTGNEQFF | once | TRBJ2-1 | TRBV18 | -
TGTGCCCATTCCAATTCACCCCTCCACTTT | CAHSNSPLHF | - | TRBJ1-6 | TRBV7-6 | -
TGTGCCAGCAGTTCACAGGGTCCACTGAGCGGCTACACCTTC | CASSSQGPLSGYTF | - | TRBJ1-2 | TRBV27 | -
TGTGCCAGCAGCCCCGCCGGGACAGGGGGCGCGAGATATGGCTACACCTTC | CASSPAGTGGARYGYTF | - | TRBJ1-2 | TRBV7-9 | TRBD1
TGTGCCATCAGTACTAACAACTACGAGCAGTACTTC | CAISTNNYEQYF | - | TRBJ2-7 | TRBV10-3 | -
TGTGCCAGCAGTTCGGCTAGCGGGTTATCCGAGCAGTACTTC | CASSSASGLSEQYF | - | TRBJ2-7 | TRBV28 | TRBD2
TGTGCCAGCAGTTACGGGACAGGGGGGGTTTACGAGCAGTACTTC | CASSYGTGGVYEQYF | - | TRBJ2-7 | TRBV6-5 | TRBD1
TGCAGCGTTGTCTGGCCCACTAGCGGGTCTGAAGGGAATGAGCAGTTCTTC | CSVVWPTSGSEGNEQFF | - | TRBJ2-1 | TRBV29-1 | TRBD2
TGTGCCAGGGTAAAAACAGGGAACTATGGCTACACCTTC | CARVKTGNYGYTF | few | TRBJ1-2 | TRBV2 | -
TGTGCCTGGAGTGTGTGGGGTCTGGGCCAGCTCTCTGGAAACACCATATATTTT | CAWSVWGLGQLSGNTIYF | - | TRBJ1-3 | TRBV30 | -
TGCGCCAGCGGGAAGGGACTAGCGGGAGGCGATACGCAGTATTTT | CASGKGLAGGDTQYF | - | TRBJ2-3 | TRBV5-1 | TRBD2
TGTGCCAGCAGCGTAGGCGGTGAGGGTCAGCCCCAGCATTTT | CASSVGGEGQPQHF | - | TRBJ1-5 | TRBV9 | -
TGTGCCAGCAGCACCGTTGCCAGGGGGACCAAAAACATTCAGTACTTC | CASSTVARGTKNIQYF | - | TRBJ2-4 | TRBV7-4 | TRBD1
TGTGCCATCAGTGAGACAGCGGGAGCCTACAATGAGCAGTTCTTC | CAISETAGAYNEQFF | - | TRBJ2-1 | TRBV10-3 | TRBD2
TGTGCCATCAGCCTCGCAGGGGCCGAAGAGACCCAGTACTTC | CAISLAGAEETQYF | once | TRBJ2-5 | TRBV10-3 | -
TGTGCCAGCAGTTTCGGCAGGGGCGCCCGGGATGGCTACACCTTC | CASSFGRGARDGYTF | - | TRBJ1-2 | TRBV28 | -
TGTGCCAGCAGTTCAAGGGAGCCCTACGAGCAGTACTTC | CASSSREPYEQYF | - | TRBJ2-7 | TRBV28 | -
TGCGCCAGCAGCTTGGCCGATAGCACAGATACGCAGTATTTT | CASSLADSTDTQYF | - | TRBJ2-3 | TRBV5-1 | -
TGCAGCGTTATGGGACGGTGGAGCTCTGGAAACACCATATATTTT | CSVMGRWSSGNTIYF | - | TRBJ1-3 | TRBV29-1 | -
TGTGCCAGCAGTTACCTCTACGAGCAGTACTTC | CASSYLYEQYF | - | TRBJ2-7 | TRBV6-5 | -
TGTGCCAGCAGGGGCAGGTTCACTGAAGCTTTCTTT | CASRGRFTEAFF | - | TRBJ1-1 | TRBV28 | -